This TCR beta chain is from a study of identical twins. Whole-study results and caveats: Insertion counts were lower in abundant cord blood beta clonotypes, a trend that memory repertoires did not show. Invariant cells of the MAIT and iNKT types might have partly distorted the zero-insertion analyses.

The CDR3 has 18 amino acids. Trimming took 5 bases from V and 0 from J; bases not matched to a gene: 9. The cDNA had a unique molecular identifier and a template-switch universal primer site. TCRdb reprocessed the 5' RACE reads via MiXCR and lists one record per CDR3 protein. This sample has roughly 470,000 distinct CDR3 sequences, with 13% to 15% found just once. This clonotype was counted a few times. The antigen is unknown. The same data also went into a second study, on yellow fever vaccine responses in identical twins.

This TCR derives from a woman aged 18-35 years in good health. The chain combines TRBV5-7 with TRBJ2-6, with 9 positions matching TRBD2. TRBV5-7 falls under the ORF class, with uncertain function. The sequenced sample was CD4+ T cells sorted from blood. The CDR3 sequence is CASSWFLAGFSGANVLTF. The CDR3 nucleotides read TGTGCCAGCAGTTGGTTTCTAGCGGGATTCTCTGGGGCCAACGTCCTGACTTTC.